This T cell receptor beta chain was sequenced during a study of shared clonotypes between healthy human individuals. Healthy HIV-negative adults without recent acute infections or vaccinations served as donors. Every donor was a Caucasian adult from Nashville, Tennessee. This clone was seen just once. The junction departs from the called germline gene at one end, perhaps through a read error. The germline V gene encodes CDR1 MNHNS and CDR2 SASEGT. The CDR3 is 15 residues long. TCRdb keeps only in-frame clones here, not all; method: immunoSEQ multiplex PCR. Here the sample spans fewer than 600,000 clones, around 79% being singletons.

This sequence was found in a woman aged 40 to 50 in good health. Some clones in this sample may be carry-over from other donors' samples. The gene calls are TRBV6-1 and TRBJ2-7; 7 positions agree with TRBD1. The sample consisted of PBMCs. The CDR3, as DNA: TGTGCCAGCAGCGAAGGGACAGAGAGCTCCTACGAGCAGTACTTC. It specifies CASSEGTESSYEQYF.